The source of this TCR beta chain is a study of shared T cell receptors in the human thymus. CDR3 length equals 15 residues. Germline loops: CDR1 MNHEY, CDR2 SVGAGI. The V gene end was trimmed by 2 bases and the J gene end by 3 bases; junction bases not matched to a gene: 1. The assay was immunoSEQ multiplex PCR, and TCRdb's table has in-frame clones only and misses some. This sample has some 700,000 clones, with approximately 85% found just once. The same sample was also studied in work on human thymus T cells. That source adds: Congenital heart defects were the reason for the corrective surgery that the donors, healthy Finnish infants, were having. Resections obtained during corrective heart surgery supplied the thymus tissue. Repertoires sampled from thymus and blood appeared biased in V and J gene usage. Related research reported highly overlapping thymic repertoires among unrelated individuals.

The sequence was collected from a girl less than two years old with a congenital heart defect. This chain links TRBV6-5 with TRBJ2-7; 13 nucleotides agree with TRBD2. The specimen sequenced was thymocytes. The CDR3: CASSYGTSGVYEQYF. Here the CDR3 DNA reads TGTGCCAGCAGTTACGGGACTAGCGGGGTCTACGAGCAGTACTTC.